Below are 15 T cell receptor beta chains sequenced from a single sample in a study of shared clonotypes between healthy human individuals. Naivety among CD8 cells was defined by CD45RO negativity and positive CCR7 selection, thereby excluding terminally differentiated effector memory CD45RA+ cells. The method was immunoSEQ multiplex PCR; TCRdb's version includes in-frame clones alone and lacks a portion of them. Of about 2.1 million clones in the sample, just over 90% were seen once. Sequencing was done on a sample of naive CD8+ T cells from PBMCs. Source of these receptors: a man younger than 30 in good health. Some clones in this sample may be carry-over from other donors' samples.

The gene calls are TRBV6-5 and TRBJ2-1, with 8 bases lining up with TRBD2. The CDR3 spans 15 residues. Per germline, CDR1 MNHEY and CDR2 SVGAGI. Unmatched junction bases numbered 9, after V lost 6 bases and J lost 5 bases. CDR3 DNA: TGTGCCAGCAGCCTCCCTACTAGCGGACACAATGAGCAGTTCTTC. As protein: CASSLPTSGHNEQFF.

The chain carries TRBV9 and TRBJ2-2; D is possibly TRBD2 (6 bases). With 4 bases removed from V and 5 bases from J, the gap between germline ends came to 9 bases. CDR1 and CDR2 from the germline V gene are SGDLS and YYNGEE. There are 13 residues in the CDR3. The CDR3 sequence is CASSIAGTGELFF. The DNA of the CDR3 is TGTGCCAGCAGCATCGCGGGAACCGGGGAGCTGTTTTTT.

This chain joins TRBV7-9 and TRBJ2-7; 11 bases agree with TRBD2. CDR3 length: 14 amino acids. V gave up 5 bases and J gave up 6 bases; unmatched junction bases: 6. Germline CDR1 reads SEHNR; CDR2 reads FQNEAQ (reference sequence). As DNA, the CDR3 is TGTGCCAGCAGCCCTAGCGGGAGGTTCGCCGAGCAGTACTTC. Translation: CASSPSGRFAEQYF.

About this clone itself: This same CDR3 is encoded by further DNA sequences in the sample. The genes are TRBV28 and TRBJ2-7; weak D call: TRBD1 (5 bases). The CDR3 runs to 13 residues. Germline loops: CDR1 MDHEN, CDR2 SYDVKM. V gave up 2 bases and J gave up 5 bases, with 10 bases separating them. The CDR3 sequence: CASSLPVGDEQYF. The CDR3 DNA sequence: TGTGCCAGCAGTTTACCTGTAGGGGACGAGCAGTACTTC.

The rearrangement links TRBV7-9 to TRBJ2-1; TRBD2 aligns across 7 bases. CDR3 size: 17 residues. CDR1 is SEHNR and CDR2 is FQNEAQ in the germline V gene (reference sequence). Losses at the gene ends were 1 base for V and 5 bases for J; bases not matched to a gene: 11. This chain's CDR3 is CASSLGKTERENNEQFF. The CDR3 nucleotides are TGTGCCAGCAGCTTAGGGAAAACCGAGCGGGAAAACAATGAGCAGTTCTTC.

The chain links TRBV2 to TRBJ1-3, with D unresolved. This CDR3 comprises 14 residues. The ends were cut back, 1 base at V and 0 bases at J, with 4 bases in the middle. The germline V gene has CDR1 SNHLY and CDR2 FYNNEI. The CDR3: CASSEGLSGNTIYF. The CDR3 DNA reads as TGTGCCAGCAGTGAAGGGCTCTCTGGAAACACCATATATTTT.

The chain couples TRBV11-2 to TRBJ2-7; 7 bases match TRBD2. Trimming cost V 6 bases and J 6 bases; bases outside gene matches: 17. CDR3 length: 16 residues. CDR1 is SGHAT and CDR2 is FQNNGV in the germline V gene. CDR3 DNA: TGTGCCAGCAGGAAAGGGGCGGGAGTAGGTTTCGCCGAGCAGTACTTC. Its translation is CASRKGAGVGFAEQYF. The whole variable domain, filled in from reference TRBV11-2 and TRBJ2-7, reads EAGVAQSPRYKIIEKRQSVAFWCNPISGHATLYWYQQILGQGPKLLIQFQNNGVVDDSQLPKDRFSAERLKGVDSTLKIQPAKLEDSAVYLCASRKGAGVGFAEQYFGPGTRLTVT.

J is TRBJ2-1 and V is TRBV25-1, with D hard to call. The CDR3 totals 12 residues. The germline CDR1 and CDR2 sequences are MGHDK and SYGVNS. V lost 8 bases to trimming and J lost 8 bases, with 13 bases between them. In DNA, the CDR3 is TGTGCCAGCGGAAGGGCGGCGCATGAGCAGTTCTTC. It is translated as CASGRAAHEQFF.

V gene TRBV4-3 combines with J gene TRBJ2-2; D possibly corresponds to TRBD2 (6 bases). Between the trimmed V and J ends, which lost 4 bases and 0 bases, there was a span of 12 bases. Germline V lookup: CDR1 LGHNA, CDR2 YSLEER. The CDR3 has 16 residues. As DNA, the CDR3 is TGCGCCAGCAGCCTGGGACTGATATCGAACACCGGGGAGCTGTTTTTT. It translates to CASSLGLISNTGELFF.

This chain joins TRBV30 and TRBJ2-7; D possibly uses TRBD1 or TRBD2 (5 bases each). V lost 4 bases and J 3 bases, leaving 22 bases between the germline ends. The CDR3 spans 16 residues. The germline V gene has CDR1 GTSNPN and CDR2 SVGIG (reference sequence). For the CDR3, the DNA is TGTGCCTGGAAATTGATACCGTCGGGACCCTGCTACGAGCAGTACTTC. The encoded protein is CAWKLIPSGPCYEQYF.

The chain uses TRBV4-1 and TRBJ1-2; D is unresolved. In germline, CDR1 is MGHRA, CDR2 YSYEKL. The CDR3 has 15 residues. The germline V and J ends were trimmed by 5 bases and 1 base, with 14 bases remaining between them. The CDR3 protein is CASSLDSGVNYGYTF. The CDR3 region has the DNA TGCGCCAGCAGCTTGGACTCAGGCGTTAACTATGGCTACACCTTC.

The rearrangement uses TRBV27 and TRBJ1-2; D perhaps matches TRBD1 (6 bases). Germline V gene data show CDR1 as MNHEY and CDR2 as SMNVEV (reference sequence). The ends were cut back, 2 bases at V and 1 base at J, with 20 bases in the middle. The CDR3 runs to 18 residues. The CDR3 protein is CASSLRREQGLHNYGYTF. In DNA, the CDR3 is TGTGCCAGCAGTTTACGGCGGGAACAGGGCCTTCATAACTATGGCTACACCTTC.

This clone was observed a single time. A junction boundary mismatches the germline segment, possibly from a read error. The V gene is TRBV6-5, the J gene TRBJ2-5, with 8 bases aligning to TRBD2. Germline values: CDR1 MNHEY, CDR2 SVGAGI. This CDR3 is 12 amino acids long. The CDR3 coding sequence is TGTGCCAGCAGTAACGGGGGGGCAGGGGAAGACTTC. Encoded protein: CASSNGGAGEDF.

V is TRBV29-1 and J is TRBJ2-7; 11 nucleotides match TRBD1. V dropped 7 bases and J dropped 5; count of bases not matched to a gene: 7. This CDR3 is built from 13 residues. Looked up from germline, CDR1 is SQVTM and CDR2 is ANQGSEA. The CDR3 bases are TGCAGCGCCCGGACAGGGGGCGCGAACGAGCAGTACTTC. This codes for CSARTGGANEQYF.

The chain carries TRBV7-9 and TRBJ2-7; maybe TRBD1 (6 bases). The CDR3 totals 15 residues. The V gene's germline CDR1 is SEHNR and CDR2 FQNEAQ (reference sequence). V was pared by 5 bases and J by 0 bases, with 14 bases between. The CDR3 loop reads CASSPGRTVSYEQYF. The CDR3 DNA follows: TGTGCCAGCAGCCCCGGCCGGACAGTCTCCTACGAGCAGTACTTC.